The next 15 T cell receptor beta chains were all read from a single sample in a study of shared T cell receptors in the human thymus. TCRdb's table, derived via immunoSEQ multiplex PCR, lists solely in-frame clones and lacks some. The sample comprises approximately 490,000 clones, approximately 80% of which are singletons, and more than 0.01% rests with the top ten. This same sample was also part of a study on human thymus T cells.

Sample: thymocytes. The receptors were sampled from a boy under two years old with a congenital heart defect.

There are a few counts of this clone. The chain carries TRBV10-3 and TRBJ2-7, with 8 bases identical to TRBD1. V shed 2 bases and J 4 bases; nucleotides not matched to a gene: 1. The CDR3 length is 13 residues. Germline-derived CDR1 and CDR2 are ENHRY and SYGVKD. CDR3 sequence: CAISEGTGYEQYF. Written as DNA, the CDR3 is TGTGCCATCAGTGAGGGGACAGGATACGAGCAGTACTTC.

V gene TRBV4-3 combines with J gene TRBJ2-7, with a weak D call TRBD1 (6 bases). CDR3 size: 20 residues. Germline lookup yields CDR1 LGHNA and CDR2 YSLEER. V lost 5 bases and J 2 bases, leaving 31 bases between the germline ends. Here the CDR3 reads CASSKGPIGTPVQFPYEQYF. The CDR3 DNA is TGCGCCAGCAGCAAAGGTCCCATCGGGACACCGGTCCAGTTCCCCTACGAGCAGTACTTC.

The genes are TRBV12-5 and TRBJ2-1, with 15 bases fitting TRBD2. Germline-derived CDR1 and CDR2 are LGHNT and FRNRAP. The V segment lost 5 bases and the J segment 5 bases; nucleotides outside the gene matches: 7. The CDR3 loop spans 17 amino acids. The chain's CDR3 is CASGPGLAGGVDNEQFF. The CDR3 region has the DNA TGTGCTAGTGGTCCGGGACTAGCGGGAGGTGTCGACAATGAGCAGTTCTTC.

This clone has only a few counts. The genes are TRBV6-6 and TRBJ1-2; TRBD1 agrees at 9 bases. CDR1 is MNHNY and CDR2 is SVGAGI in the germline V gene (reference sequence). CDR3 length equals 14 residues. The V and J ends lost 6 bases and 5 bases, in that order; junction bases with no gene match: 7. This chain's CDR3 is CASRLTGTGYGYTF. CDR3 DNA: TGTGCCAGCAGACTAACCGGGACAGGGTATGGCTACACCTTC.

The chain has TRBV28 and TRBJ2-5; possible D gene TRBD1, 6 bases. CDR1 MDHEN and CDR2 SYDVKM come from the germline V gene. This CDR3 has 15 amino acids. Trimming pared 8 bases from V and 6 bases from J, leaving 22 bases between. Here the CDR3 reads CASLGPGVIRKTQYF. Here the CDR3 DNA reads TGTGCCAGCCTAGGCCCAGGGGTCATCCGGAAGACCCAGTACTTC.

The gene calls are TRBV4-2 and TRBJ2-2; 11 bases align to TRBD2. CDR1 and CDR2 from the germline V gene are LGHNA and YNFKEQ. V lost 6 bases, J lost 1 base, and 1 base stayed unmatched. This CDR3 spans 15 amino acids. The CDR3 sequence: CASSLAGGNTGELFF. CDR3 nucleotides: TGTGCCAGCAGTCTAGCGGGAGGGAACACCGGGGAGCTGTTTTTT.

The chain links TRBV11-3 to TRBJ2-3, with TRBD2 matching over 8 bases. V was pared by 2 bases and J by 2 bases, with 9 bases of the junction left unmatched. The CDR3 is 17 amino acids. Germline V lookup: CDR1 SGHNT, CDR2 YENEEA. As DNA, the CDR3 is TGTGCCAGCAGCTTACGTTCCCGGGAGGGGACCACAGATACGCAGTATTTT. This translates into CASSLRSREGTTDTQYF.

This clone was seen a single time. V usage is TRBV19 and J usage is TRBJ2-7; perhaps TRBD2 as D (6 bases). Germline CDR1 and CDR2: LNHDA and SQIVND (reference sequence). V was clipped by 4 bases and J by 7 bases, with 14 bases between them. The CDR3 has 13 amino acids. The CDR3 loop is CASSSEGGTEQYF. In nucleotides, the CDR3 is TGTGCCAGTAGTAGTGAGGGCGGGACGGAGCAGTACTTC.

This chain uses TRBV2 with TRBJ2-1, with 8 bases fitting TRBD2. J gave up 0 bases and V 5 bases, and 15 bases lay outside the gene matches. The CDR3 covers 19 residues. Germline V gene lookup returns CDR1 SNHLY and CDR2 FYNNEI. The CDR3, as DNA: TGTGCCAGCAGTAGAATGACTAGCGCCAGGAGGGGCTCCTACAATGAGCAGTTCTTC. Its translation is CASSRMTSARRGSYNEQFF.

With respect to this clone: This same CDR3 is encoded by further DNA sequences in the sample. This sequence joins TRBV11-3 and TRBJ1-1; the D is unclear. Per the germline V gene, CDR1 is SGHNT and CDR2 is YENEEA. V dropped 1 base and J dropped 1 base, with 4 bases sitting between them. The CDR3 is 13 amino acids. The CDR3 protein is CASSLGQNTEAFF. DNA of the CDR3: TGTGCCAGCAGCTTAGGACAGAACACTGAAGCTTTCTTT.

The chain links TRBV21-1 to TRBJ1-5; TRBD1, the table's D call, lacks a check against the DNA. TRBV21-1 is labeled a pseudogene. This CDR3 is 15 amino acids long. The DNA for the CDR3 is TGTGCCAGCAGCAGGAGAACAGGGATGGAGCAGCCCCAGCATTTT. This gives the protein CASSRRTGMEQPQHF.

This clone was seen more than once but under ten times. The chain joins TRBV29-1 to TRBJ2-2; 10 nucleotides match TRBD2. Germline CDR1 and CDR2: SQVTM and ANQGSEA. This CDR3 is built from 16 residues. The J segment lost 6 bases and the V segment lost 0 bases, leaving 7 bases of the junction unmatched. CDR3 DNA: TGCAGCGTTGAAGATGGGCTAGCGGGAGTCCCCGGGGAGCTGTTTTTT. Encoded protein: CSVEDGLAGVPGELFF.

This clone was observed a handful of times. The chain links TRBV5-8 to TRBJ1-3, with 7 nucleotides matching TRBD1. Germline assignment: CDR1 SGHTS and CDR2 YDEGEE. This CDR3 has 15 residues. Trimming at V came to 0 bases and at J to 2 bases, leaving 2 bases not matched to a gene. The CDR3: CASSLGGTAGNTIYF. CDR3 in DNA: TGTGCCAGCAGCTTGGGCGGGACAGCTGGAAACACCATATATTTT.

V is TRBV6-6 and J is TRBJ1-2, with no clear D. Trimming left V 5 bases short and J 10 bases short, with 17 bases between. The CDR3 loop spans 13 amino acids. From germline, CDR1 is MNHNY and CDR2 SVGAGI (reference sequence). The CDR3 DNA is TGTGCCAGCAGTACCCGGTCTACCCATGACTACACCTTC. It codes for CASSTRSTHDYTF.

The rearrangement links TRBV4-1 to TRBJ2-7; a weak D match, TRBD2 (5 bases). The CDR3 is made up of 15 amino acids. The V gene lost 0 bases and the J gene lost 2 bases, with 11 bases spanning the gap. Germline CDR1 MGHRA, CDR2 YSYEKL. The CDR3 reads CASSQDRLAPYEQYF. Here the CDR3 DNA reads TGCGCCAGCAGCCAAGATAGGCTAGCCCCCTACGAGCAGTACTTC.